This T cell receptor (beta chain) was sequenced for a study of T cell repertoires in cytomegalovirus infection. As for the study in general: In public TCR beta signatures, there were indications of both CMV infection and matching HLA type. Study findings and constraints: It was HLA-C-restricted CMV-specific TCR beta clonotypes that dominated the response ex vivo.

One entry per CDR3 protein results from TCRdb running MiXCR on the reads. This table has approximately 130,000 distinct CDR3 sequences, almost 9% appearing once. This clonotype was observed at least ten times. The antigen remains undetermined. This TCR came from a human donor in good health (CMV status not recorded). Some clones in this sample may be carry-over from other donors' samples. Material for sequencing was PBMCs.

The CDR3 sequence is CASKDTRVGNQPQHF. CDR3 coding DNA: TGTGCCAGTAAAGATACCAGGGTTGGCAATCAGCCCCAGCATTTT. The chain is built from TRBV19 and TRBJ1-5; possibly TRBD1 for D (5 bases). This CDR3 comprises 15 residues. The V gene lost 7 bases and the J gene lost 2 bases, with 15 bases spanning the gap. CDR1 is LNHDA, CDR2 SQIVND, per germline (reference sequence).